The 11 T cell receptor beta chains below come from one sample, sequenced in a study of T-cell memory formation after mild COVID-19 (dated by TCRdb to about 2021). The method behind the library was 5' RACE. Sequenced using an Illumina NovaSeq 6000. The public reads were reprocessed in TCRdb via fastp at Q25 and MiXCR, keeping in-frame beta chains. Rows with one shared CDR3 protein collapse into an entry with the most common genes and DNA. The sample contains some 130,000 distinct CDR3 sequences, more than 15% of them found a single time. The ten largest clones add up to over 11% of the sample. Source material: PBMCs or a T cell subset sorted from them (not recorded which). These receptors were collected from an adult woman who had mild COVID-19 (a few samples of this study predate the infection). The sample titles of this study are shuffled in the database, so cell type and time point are left out; the donor was told from shared clones.

The chain joins TRBV5-1 to TRBJ2-1; D is uncertain. Trimming pared 0 bases from V and 6 bases from J, leaving 10 bases between. The CDR3 loop spans 14 amino acids. Germline V CDR1 and CDR2: SGHRS, YFSETQ. CDR3 sequence (DNA): TGCGCCAGCAGCTTGGCCCTCTTAGGCAATGAGCAGTTCTTC. This gives the protein CASSLALLGNEQFF.

The sample holds a few counts of this clonotype. V is TRBV15 and J is TRBJ2-1, with 7 bases aligning to TRBD2. The CDR3 totals 17 residues. Trimming cost V 3 bases and J 7 bases; bases outside gene matches: 15. CDR1 LNHNV and CDR2 YYDKDF come from the germline V gene (reference sequence). The CDR3 region is CATSRERYGGSLNEQFF. DNA of the CDR3: TGTGCCACCAGCAGGGAAAGATATGGCGGGAGCTTGAATGAGCAGTTCTTC.

This clonotype occurred a few times. The J gene is TRBJ1-2, the V gene TRBV5-1; 8 bases agree with TRBD1. Germline V gene sequence: CDR1 SGHRS, CDR2 YFSETQ. The CDR3 contains 13 residues. J gave up 2 bases and V 7 bases, and 4 bases lay outside the gene matches. CDR3 coding DNA: TGCGCCAGCTCGGGACAGGAAAACTATGGCTACACCTTC. Residues: CASSGQENYGYTF.

The rearrangement uses TRBV11-2 and TRBJ2-2, with a weak D call TRBD2 (6 bases). Trimming removed 2 bases at V and 4 bases at J, with 20 bases between. This CDR3 contains 18 residues. CDR1 SGHAT and CDR2 FQNNGV come from the germline V gene. For the CDR3, the DNA is TGTGCCAGCAGCTTACGGGGAGGTTCGGGGTTAAGCACCGGGGAGCTGTTTTTT. As protein: CASSLRGGSGLSTGELFF.

There are a few counts of this clonotype. V and J are TRBV14 and TRBJ2-1, with no clear D. The V and J ends lost 0 bases and 4 bases respectively, with 4 bases between them. The CDR3 has 13 residues. The germline CDR1 and CDR2 sequences are SGHDN and FVKESK. The CDR3 protein is CASSQDRYNEQFF. In DNA form, the CDR3 reads TGTGCCAGCAGCCAAGATCGTTACAATGAGCAGTTCTTC.

There are a few counts of this clonotype. The chain links TRBV7-6 to TRBJ2-7; 8 positions agree with TRBD2. CDR3 size: 15 residues. The V gene's germline CDR1 is SGHVS and CDR2 FNYEAQ. After removal of 5 bases from V and 5 bases from J, the junction contained 11 bases not matched to a gene. The CDR3 region is CASSHPGAAGDEQYF. For the CDR3, the DNA is TGTGCCAGCAGCCACCCTGGGGCAGCGGGAGACGAGCAGTACTTC.

J is TRBJ1-1 and V is TRBV5-6, with TRBD1 matching over 8 bases. This CDR3 contains 18 residues. Trimming at V came to 4 bases and at J to 1 base, leaving 15 bases not matched to a gene. Germline V gene sequence: CDR1 SGHDT, CDR2 YYEEEE. The CDR3 region has the DNA TGTGCCAGCAGCCTAGGGGCCGGGACAGGAGGAGGGAACACTGAAGCTTTCTTT. This gives the protein CASSLGAGTGGGNTEAFF. The full variable domain, rest sourced from reference TRBV5-6 and TRBJ1-1, is DAGVTQSPTHLIKTRGQQVTLRCSPKSGHDTVSWYQQALGQGPQFIFQYYEEEERQRGNFPDRFSGHQFPNYSSELNVNALLLGDSALYLCASSLGAGTGGGNTEAFFGQGTRLTVV.

The table lists this clonotype with a few counts. The chain recombines TRBV12-3 or TRBV12-4 with TRBJ2-1, with D unclear. Trimming left V 2 bases short and J 9 bases short, with 14 bases between. The CDR3 runs to 14 residues. Here the CDR3 reads CASSLRPPPGEQFF. CDR3 DNA sequence: TGTGCCAGCAGTTTAAGGCCTCCGCCAGGTGAGCAGTTCTTC.

This clonotype has just a few counts. V and J are TRBV6-1 and TRBJ2-3, with TRBD2 matching over 11 bases. There are 16 residues in the CDR3. V shed 5 bases, J shed 2 bases, and the junction held 6 bases outside the gene matches. Germline V gene sequence: CDR1 MNHNS, CDR2 SASEGT. The CDR3 DNA follows: TGTGCCAGCAGTACCGGGACTAGCGGACACACAGATACGCAGTATTTT. The encoded protein is CASSTGTSGHTDTQYF.

This chain links TRBV2 with TRBJ1-2; TRBD1 matches 9 bases. The trim removed 0 bases at V and 7 bases at J, leaving 18 bases unmatched. The CDR3 has 19 amino acids. Germline CDR1 is SNHLY and CDR2 is FYNNEI. CDR3 amino acids: CASSEARNNPGTGPGGYTF. In nucleotides, the CDR3 is TGTGCCAGCAGTGAAGCCCGTAACAATCCCGGGACAGGGCCGGGTGGCTACACCTTC.

This chain links TRBV4-3 with TRBJ2-7; no reliable D call. This CDR3 region has 14 residues. Germline CDR1 reads LGHNA; CDR2 reads YSLEER. V shed 0 bases and J shed 0 bases, with 6 bases lying between them. The CDR3 is CASSQEVSSYEQYF. Written as DNA, the CDR3 is TGCGCCAGCAGCCAAGAGGTCAGCTCCTACGAGCAGTACTTC.